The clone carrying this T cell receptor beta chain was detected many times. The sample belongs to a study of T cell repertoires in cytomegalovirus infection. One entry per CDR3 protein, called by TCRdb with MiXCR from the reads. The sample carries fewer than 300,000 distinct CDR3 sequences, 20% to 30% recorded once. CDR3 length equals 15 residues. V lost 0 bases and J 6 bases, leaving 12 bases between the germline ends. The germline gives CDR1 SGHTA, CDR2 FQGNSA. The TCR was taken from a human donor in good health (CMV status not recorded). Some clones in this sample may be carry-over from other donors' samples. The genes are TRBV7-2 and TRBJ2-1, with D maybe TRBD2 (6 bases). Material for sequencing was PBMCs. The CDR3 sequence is CASSLALPGVNEQFF. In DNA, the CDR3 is TGTGCCAGCAGCTTAGCGCTACCGGGGGTCAATGAGCAGTTCTTC.